The source of this T cell receptor beta chain is a study of cytomegalovirus exposure and HLA in healthy donors (dated by TCRdb to 2017 to 2019). As for the study more broadly: In an earlier analysis of several hundred of the donors, around 300 Gb of sequence data and 120 million or so unique TCR beta sequences from about 179 million T cells were reported. An early release that covered roughly 600 HLA-typed donors contained around 330 gigabases of sequencing data and 65 million to 100 million unique TCR sequences. Among the approximately 430 genotyped donors, around 81% belonged to the genetic ancestry cluster associated with self-reported Caucasian donors. The study was designed to test whether signatures of past pathogen exposure could be identified by cataloging public T cell receptors. Using immunosequencing, the study profiled T cell repertoires from 666 subjects and related those repertoires to cytomegalovirus serostatus. Besides the first cohort of hundreds of subjects, a separate validation cohort made up of 120 different subjects was used. The study combined high-throughput TCR immunosequencing, statistical association of individual TCRs with disease status, and machine learning to predict cytomegalovirus infection status. In a later analysis, previously published TCR beta repertoires from about 640 donors were re-analyzed and high-resolution HLA genotyping was added so that TCR occurrence patterns could be studied. In the later analysis, no new phenotypic data were used to find candidate immune exposures; instead, reliance was placed on TCR beta sequences and their occurrence across donors. In an earlier analysis of 500 to 650 of the donors, high-throughput TCR beta sequencing was used to judge whether each TCR beta V gene segment behaved as functional or pseudogenic. Donor age, sex, ethnicity and CMV serostatus were collected together with the repertoire data. A later genetic analysis used genome-wide SNP genotypes for about 65% of the roughly 700 donors, treating that subset as a discovery cohort. All discovery cohort repertoires had been generated on a single sequencing platform. Class I and class II HLA loci were covered by the typing at four-digit resolution. Typing coverage varied by locus: roughly 629-640 donors for A, B, C, DRB1 and DQB1; approximately 500 for DQA1; about 590 for DPA1; 400 to 480 for DPB1. A few DR-DQ haplotypes were treated as single units for association and clustering because of strong linkage in the cohort. Across 398 genotyped donors of the cohort, an average of approximately 240,000 unique TCR beta nucleotide sequences per donor were sequenced, and approximately 19% of those sequences were non-productive.

The cohort was made up of 666 healthy bone marrow donors. At the time of sampling, every cohort member was nominally healthy, though immune exposures that went unrecorded were likely present. The donor tested CMV seronegative, placing the donor among the roughly 350 seronegative members of the cohort. Each donor provided a peripheral blood sample, and peripheral blood mononuclear cells were used for TCR beta sequencing. Genomic DNA extraction from the blood cell samples was performed with the Qiagen DNeasy Blood Extraction Kit. Broad study findings and their caveats: Because counts were too low, 15 or so rarely observed V segments, including chromosome 9 orphons, were excluded from the earlier analysis of around 640 of the donors. The presence/absence analyses assumed that sequencing depth was roughly uniform across donors, and that assumption may not be true. A group of highly shared sequence variants was considered likely to be a technical artifact of the sequencing pipeline. A later genetic analysis reported fewer N-insertions in productive TCRs among donors in an Asian-associated ancestry cluster than the approximately 700-donor mean. According to a later analysis, most CMV-associated TCR beta chains appeared to be HLA-restricted, and the HLA associations seemed to be driven largely by CMV exposure. A further reported finding was that TCR beta sequences accurately predicted the HLA-A and HLA-B alleles for most subjects in the first cohort. In this cohort, only TCR beta chains were sequenced, and detectable features were limited by the absence of alpha or paired-chain data. The only immune exposure information available for the cohort was CMV serostatus. In a later analysis, 16,951 TCR beta sequences were associated with specific HLA alleles at a false discovery rate of 0.05. Most TCR sequences were observed very rarely across donors, whereas some public TCRs were present in many individuals. Compared with equally common non-associated chains, HLA-associated TCR beta chains in a later analysis were more clonally expanded and had lower generation probabilities. A later analysis found that TCR association rates varied across HLA loci, with DRB1 alleles showing the most associated TCRs and HLA-C alleles the fewest. V-gene and J-gene trimming of TCR beta chains was associated with a missense DCLRE1C variant in a later genetic analysis, and the association was replicated in an independent cohort. A few of the identified cytomegalovirus-associated TCR beta chains were confirmed in vitro to be specific for cytomegalovirus antigens. Correlated functional status among segregating V segments might be attributable to linkage disequilibrium, but an unknown experimental factor could not be ruled out. Broadly in line with IMGT annotations, most TCR beta V segments showed up in productive rearrangements about 87% or about 30% of the time in an earlier analysis of several hundred of the donors. It was suggested by the authors that the approach could potentially be generalized to other disease states and immunological phenotypes. Some IMGT-functional V segments, including TRBV6-2 and TRBV6-3, could not be distinguished by the 87-base-pair reads and were therefore excluded. Because HLA typing was missing for some donors at each locus, association tests included only the typed subset. A later analysis reported that several top co-occurrence clusters appeared linked to parvovirus B19, influenza, CMV and Epstein-Barr virus. When HLA alleles, especially DR and DQ, strongly co-occurred, attributing TCR associations to individual alleles was difficult. In the study, around 150 TCR beta chains were listed as associated with cytomegalovirus. Cytomegalovirus status was reported to be diagnosed by the classifier with high specificity and sensitivity in both the original and validation cohorts.

Details on this clone: This clone's antigen is unknown. The input lacks base qualities; no much larger clone sits a single base away.

Via the germline V gene (reference sequence), CDR1 is LNHNV and CDR2 YYDKDF. From the cysteine up to the phenylalanine, the CDR3 has a length of 13 residues. Solely the CDR3 DNA is kept, with 39 bases framed from the first base. After removal of 8 bases from V and 7 bases from J, the junction retains 11 bases not matched to a gene. The library was made by the immunoSEQ multiplex PCR assay. The multiplex PCR relied on a mix of 60 forward primers for TCR Vbeta segments and 13 reverse primers for TCR Jbeta segments. A multiplex PCR assay on genomic DNA amplified the CDR3 region of rearranged TCR beta genes. Amplified TCR beta libraries were sequenced as 87-base-pair reads on the Illumina HiSeq System. From the authors' description of their analysis: A later analysis counted tens of millions of unique TCR beta chains across the 600 to 850 repertoires, and approximately 11 million of these chains were shared by at least two donors. Raw reads were error-corrected and collapsed into unique sequences with a nearest-neighbor algorithm that merged closely related sequences to remove PCR and sequencing errors. To assign V, D and J gene segments, CDR3 sequences were aligned to IMGT reference sequences. For a sequence to be retained, at least a six-nucleotide match to both a V gene segment and a J gene segment was required. Rearrangements were called productive when the CDR3 lacked stop codons and stayed in frame with V and J; all others were non-productive. Following IMGT convention, CDR3 was defined as the stretch from the second conserved V-encoded cysteine to the conserved J-encoded phenylalanine. The earlier analysis of some 550 of the donors excluded any sequence lacking an unambiguous match to a single V gene segment. In an earlier analysis of about 590 of the donors, a V segment was called functional when productive rearrangements were above 56.7%, and segregating when the standard deviation between donors exceeded 5%. To diagnose cytomegalovirus status from the catalog of TCR beta chain sequences, a statistical classification framework was built. V and J gene assignment, in a later analysis, came from comparing TCR nucleotide sequences with IMGT/GENE-DB human TR gene sequences. A later analysis assigned CDR3 sequences and most-parsimonious VDJ recombination scenarios with the TCRdist pipeline. A later analysis defined each TCR beta chain by its CDR3 amino acid sequence plus V-gene family, and excluded reads lacking a unique V-gene family. A later analysis removed 600 or so highly shared, low-generation-probability nucleotide sequences to deal with suspected cross-contamination and a sequencing artifact. In a later analysis, a clonal expansion index for each public chain was calculated from normalized within-repertoire ranks of inferred template counts. In a later analysis, generation probabilities were computed with a VDJ recombination model fitted to out-of-frame rearrangements, and the resulting probabilities were checked against IGoR. In a later analysis, hypergeometric tests were used to score TCR-TCR, TCR-HLA and TCR-CMV co-occurrence, with a repertoire-size bias correction applied to TCR pairs. False discovery rates were estimated in a later analysis by permuting HLA or CMV assignments 20 times. In a later analysis, co-occurring TCRs were grouped with DBSCAN, and TCRdist sequence similarity was added when clustering was performed within HLA-allele-positive subsets. For co-occurrence clustering, repertoires with fewer than 30,000 or more than 120,000 public chains were excluded, along with 4 to 6 repertoires with anomalous nucleotide sharing. This immuneACCESS table, as held by TCRdb, lists in-frame sequences with V and J called but not all clones. Of the missing ones, under half trace to an unresolved V gene in checked studies; the others have no known cause. D and trimming were read from the DNA, whereas the V and J calls and clone size are those reported in that table. The sample profile shows around 150,000 clones; about 80% of them were found once. The leading ten clones occupy 2% to 2.5% of the sample.

Material: PBMCs. The sequence derives from a man aged 30 to 39 in good health and CMV-seronegative. The V and J genes are TRBV15 and TRBJ2-7; 7 bases in the middle match TRBD2. The DNA is TGTGCCACCCGGGACTATAAGGGTTGGGAGCAGTACTTC. Its translation is CATRDYKGWEQYF.